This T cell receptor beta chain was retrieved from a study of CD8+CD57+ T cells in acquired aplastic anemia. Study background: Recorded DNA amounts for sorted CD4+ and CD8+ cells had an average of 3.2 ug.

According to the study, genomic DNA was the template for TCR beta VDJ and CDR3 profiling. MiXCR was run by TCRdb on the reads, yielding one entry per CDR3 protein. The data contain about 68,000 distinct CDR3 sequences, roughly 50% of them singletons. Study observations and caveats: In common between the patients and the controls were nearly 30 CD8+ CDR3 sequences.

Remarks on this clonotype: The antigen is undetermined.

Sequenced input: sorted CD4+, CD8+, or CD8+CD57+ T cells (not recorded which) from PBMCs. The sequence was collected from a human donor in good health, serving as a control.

As DNA, the CDR3 is TGTGCCACCAGCTCCGGACAGACCTACGAGCAGTACTTC. It translates to CATSSGQTYEQYF. The genes are TRBV24-1 and TRBJ2-7; weak D call: TRBD1 (6 bases). The CDR3 contains 13 residues. V lost 7 bases to trimming and J lost 2 bases, with 11 bases between them. The V gene's germline CDR1 is KGHDR and CDR2 SFDVKD.